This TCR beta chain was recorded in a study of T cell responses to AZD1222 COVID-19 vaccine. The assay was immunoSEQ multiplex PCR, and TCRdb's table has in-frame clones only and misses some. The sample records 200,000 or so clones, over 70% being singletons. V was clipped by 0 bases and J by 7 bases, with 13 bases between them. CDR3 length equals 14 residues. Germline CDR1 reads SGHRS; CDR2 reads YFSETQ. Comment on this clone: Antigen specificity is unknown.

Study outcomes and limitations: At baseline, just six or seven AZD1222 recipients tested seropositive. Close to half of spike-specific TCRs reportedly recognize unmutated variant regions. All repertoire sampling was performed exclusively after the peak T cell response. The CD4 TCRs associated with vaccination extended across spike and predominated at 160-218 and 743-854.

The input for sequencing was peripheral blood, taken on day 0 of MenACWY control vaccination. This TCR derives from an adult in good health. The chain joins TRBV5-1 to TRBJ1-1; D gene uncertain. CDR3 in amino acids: CASSLAGYGSEAFF. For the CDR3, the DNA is TGCGCCAGCAGCTTGGCCGGGTATGGGAGTGAAGCTTTCTTT.